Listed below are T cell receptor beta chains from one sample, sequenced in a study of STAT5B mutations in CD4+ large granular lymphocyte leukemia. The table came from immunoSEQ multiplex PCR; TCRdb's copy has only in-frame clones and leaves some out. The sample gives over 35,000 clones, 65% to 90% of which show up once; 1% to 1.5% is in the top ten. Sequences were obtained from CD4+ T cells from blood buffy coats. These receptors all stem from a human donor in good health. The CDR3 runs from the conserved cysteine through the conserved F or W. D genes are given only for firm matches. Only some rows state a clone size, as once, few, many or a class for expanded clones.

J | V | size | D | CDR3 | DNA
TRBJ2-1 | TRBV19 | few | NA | CASSQWGSNNEQFF | TGTGCCAGTAGCCAATGGGGGTCAAACAATGAGCAGTTCTTC
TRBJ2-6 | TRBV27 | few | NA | CASSRDGANVLTF | TGTGCCAGCTCCCGTGACGGGGCCAACGTCCTGACTTTC
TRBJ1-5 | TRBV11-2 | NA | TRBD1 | CASSLEFAQGKQPQHF | TGTGCCAGCAGCTTAGAATTCGCACAGGGGAAACAGCCCCAGCATTTT
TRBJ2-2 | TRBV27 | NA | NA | CASSLRRDLTGELFF | TGTGCCAGCAGTTTACGGCGGGACCTCACCGGGGAGCTGTTTTTT
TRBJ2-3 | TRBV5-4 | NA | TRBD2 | CASSFSLAEDTQYF | TGTGCCAGCAGCTTTTCACTAGCGGAAGATACGCAGTATTTT
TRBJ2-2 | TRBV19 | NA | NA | CASSIGSRDTGELFF | TGTGCCAGTAGTATAGGCAGCCGTGACACCGGGGAGCTGTTTTTT
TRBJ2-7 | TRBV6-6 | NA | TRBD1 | CARTGCEQYF | TGTGCCAGGACAGGGTGCGAGCAGTACTTC
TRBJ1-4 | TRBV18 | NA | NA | CASSQGEEKLFF | TGTGCCAGCTCACAGGGAGAAGAAAAACTGTTTTTT
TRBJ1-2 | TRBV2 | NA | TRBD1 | CASSRTGEVGGYTF | TGTGCCAGCAGTAGGACAGGGGAAGTTGGGGGCTACACCTTC
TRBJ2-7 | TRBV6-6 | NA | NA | CASQAALTYEQYF | TGTGCCAGCCAGGCGGCCCTAACCTACGAGCAGTACTTC
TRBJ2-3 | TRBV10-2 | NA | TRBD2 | CASKGTSARTDTQYF | TGCGCCAGCAAGGGGACTAGCGCCCGCACAGATACGCAGTATTTT
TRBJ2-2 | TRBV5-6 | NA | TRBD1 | CASSLTGGANTGELFF | TGTGCCAGCAGCCTCACAGGGGGAGCGAACACCGGGGAGCTGTTTTTT
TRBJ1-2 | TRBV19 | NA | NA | CASSPAIASAGYTF | TGTGCCAGTAGCCCTGCGATCGCCTCGGCTGGCTACACCTTC
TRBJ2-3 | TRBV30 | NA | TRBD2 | CAWSGTSGSGDTQYF | TGTGCCTGGAGTGGAACTAGCGGGAGTGGTGATACGCAGTATTTT
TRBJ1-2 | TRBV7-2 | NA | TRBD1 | CASREGQGFGYTF | TGTGCCAGCAGAGAGGGACAGGGGTTTGGCTACACCTTC
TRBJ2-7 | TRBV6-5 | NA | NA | CASSYKGSGYYEQYF | TGTGCCAGCAGTTACAAGGGTAGCGGCTACTACGAGCAGTACTTC
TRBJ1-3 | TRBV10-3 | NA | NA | CAISEPDLGGGSGNTIYF | TGTGCCATCAGTGAGCCCGACCTGGGAGGTGGTTCTGGAAACACCATATATTTT
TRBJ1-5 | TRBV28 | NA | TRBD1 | CASSSPYRGLRSSQKNQPQHF | TGTGCCAGCAGTTCTCCCTACAGGGGGCTACGGAGTTCGCAAAAAAATCAGCCCCAGCATTTT
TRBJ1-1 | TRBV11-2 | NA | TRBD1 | CASSLGWWGQGDTEAFF | TGTGCCAGCAGCTTAGGTTGGTGGGGACAGGGGGACACTGAAGCTTTCTTT
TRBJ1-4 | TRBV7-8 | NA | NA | CASSLATRGELFF | TGTGCCAGCAGCCTTGCGACCCGAGGGGAACTGTTTTTT
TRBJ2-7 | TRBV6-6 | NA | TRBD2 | CASSYSGRATYEQYF | TGTGCCAGCAGTTACTCCGGGAGGGCCACCTACGAGCAGTACTTC
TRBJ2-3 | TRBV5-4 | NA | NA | CASSLPRGATDTQYF | TGTGCCAGCAGCCTCCCCAGGGGGGCCACAGATACGCAGTATTTT
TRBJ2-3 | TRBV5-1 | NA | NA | CASSVGGAGADTQYF | TGCGCCAGCAGCGTCGGAGGGGCAGGGGCAGATACGCAGTATTTT
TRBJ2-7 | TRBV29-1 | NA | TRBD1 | CSVEDDRAGEQYF | TGCAGCGTTGAAGACGACAGGGCCGGCGAGCAGTACTTC
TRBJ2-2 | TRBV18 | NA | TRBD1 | CASSPVGQGSVTGELFF | TGTGCCAGCTCCCCAGTCGGACAGGGGTCGGTCACCGGGGAGCTGTTTTTT
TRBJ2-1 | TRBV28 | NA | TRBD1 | CASRPTGVNEQFF | TGTGCCAGCAGACCGACAGGGGTTAATGAGCAGTTCTTC
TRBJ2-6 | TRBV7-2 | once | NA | CASSPSGANVLTF | TGTGCCAGCAGCCCCTCAGGGGCCAACGTCCTGACTTTC
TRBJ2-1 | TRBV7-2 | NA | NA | CASSLQVAQNEQFF | TGTGCCAGCAGCTTACAGGTGGCTCAGAATGAGCAGTTCTTC
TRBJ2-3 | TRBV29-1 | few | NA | CSSDKQNTDTQYF | TGCAGCTCGGACAAGCAGAACACAGATACGCAGTATTTT
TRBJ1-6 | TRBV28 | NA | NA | CASSLKDNSPLHF | TGTGCCAGCAGTTTAAAGGATAATTCACCCCTCCACTTT
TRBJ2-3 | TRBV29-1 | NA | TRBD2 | CSVDSLAGGLDTQYF | TGCAGCGTTGACTCACTAGCGGGAGGTCTAGATACGCAGTATTTT
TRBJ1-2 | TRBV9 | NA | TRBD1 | CASSAGGRGYTF | TGTGCCAGCAGCGCAGGGGGACGTGGCTACACCTTC
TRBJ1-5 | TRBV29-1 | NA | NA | CSVEDPPQPQHF | TGCAGCGTTGAAGATCCCCCTCAGCCCCAGCATTTT
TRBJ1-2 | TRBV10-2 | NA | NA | CASSESGIYGYTF | TGCGCCAGCAGTGAGTCAGGGATCTATGGCTACACCTTC
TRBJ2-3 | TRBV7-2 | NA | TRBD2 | CASSLVGTSGRGDTQYF | TGTGCCAGCAGCTTAGTTGGGACTAGCGGGAGGGGAGATACGCAGTATTTT
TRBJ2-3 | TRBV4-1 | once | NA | CASSQGSQSTDTQYF | TGCGCCAGCAGCCAAGGCAGCCAGTCCACAGATACGCAGTATTTT
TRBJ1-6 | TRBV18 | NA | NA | CASSPGDNRQGGSPLHF | TGTGCCAGCTCACCGGGCGACAATCGGCAGGGAGGGTCACCCCTCCACTTT
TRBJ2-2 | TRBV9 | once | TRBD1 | CASSVAGTGTGELFF | TGTGCCAGCAGCGTAGCTGGGACAGGGACCGGGGAGCTGTTTTTT
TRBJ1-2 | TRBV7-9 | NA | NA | CASSVPGYGYTF | TGTGCCAGCAGCGTCCCAGGCTATGGCTACACCTTC
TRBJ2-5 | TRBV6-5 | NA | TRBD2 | CASSLGGRGLETQYF | TGTGCCAGCAGTTTGGGCGGGAGGGGGTTAGAGACCCAGTACTTC
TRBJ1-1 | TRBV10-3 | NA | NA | CAVGTGGANTEAFF | TGTGCCGTCGGGACCGGGGGGGCCAACACTGAAGCTTTCTTT
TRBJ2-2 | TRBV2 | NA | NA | CASSDPSVMEGWTGELFF | TGTGCCAGCAGTGATCCCTCGGTGATGGAGGGATGGACCGGGGAGCTGTTTTTT
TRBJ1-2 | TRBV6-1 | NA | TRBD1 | CASRVQGQGRGGYTF | TGTGCCAGCAGAGTTCAGGGACAGGGTCGTGGTGGCTACACCTTC
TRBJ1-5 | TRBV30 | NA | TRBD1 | CAWSAGQDFSF | TGTGCCTGGAGCGCAGGACAGGACTTTTCTTTT
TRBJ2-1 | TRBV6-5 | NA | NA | CASTPGRNLYNEQFF | TGTGCCAGCACCCCGGGACGGAACCTCTACAATGAGCAGTTCTTC
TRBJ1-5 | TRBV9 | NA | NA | CASSRDGSNQPQHF | TGTGCCAGCAGCCGCGACGGGTCCAATCAGCCCCAGCATTTT
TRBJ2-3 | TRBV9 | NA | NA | CASSVMAEGTDTQYF | TGTGCCAGCAGCGTAATGGCAGAGGGCACAGATACGCAGTATTTT
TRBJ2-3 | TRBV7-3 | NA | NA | CASSLGGGLPDTQYF | TGTGCCAGCAGCTTAGGTGGGGGATTACCAGATACGCAGTATTTT
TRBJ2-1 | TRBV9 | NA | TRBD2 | CASSVGPGLAGAGDEQFF | TGTGCCAGCAGCGTAGGGCCGGGACTAGCGGGGGCTGGGGATGAGCAGTTCTTC
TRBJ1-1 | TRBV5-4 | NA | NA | CASSPSKDTEAFF | TGTGCCAGCAGCCCTTCAAAGGACACTGAAGCTTTCTTT
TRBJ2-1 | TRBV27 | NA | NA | CASSLSGRGYEQFF | TGTGCCAGCAGTTTATCGGGCAGGGGCTACGAGCAGTTCTTC
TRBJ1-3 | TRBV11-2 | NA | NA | CASSLGPAGNTIYF | TGTGCCAGCAGCTTAGGGCCGGCTGGAAACACCATATATTTT
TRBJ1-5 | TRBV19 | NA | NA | CASNPRGRQPQHF | TGTGCCAGTAACCCCAGGGGTCGGCAGCCCCAGCATTTT
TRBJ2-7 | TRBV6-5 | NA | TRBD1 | CASSPDRAPYEQYF | TGTGCCAGCAGTCCCGACAGGGCCCCCTACGAGCAGTACTTC
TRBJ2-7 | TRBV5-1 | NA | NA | CASSLVGTYEQYF | TGCGCCAGCAGCTTGGTAGGTACCTACGAGCAGTACTTC